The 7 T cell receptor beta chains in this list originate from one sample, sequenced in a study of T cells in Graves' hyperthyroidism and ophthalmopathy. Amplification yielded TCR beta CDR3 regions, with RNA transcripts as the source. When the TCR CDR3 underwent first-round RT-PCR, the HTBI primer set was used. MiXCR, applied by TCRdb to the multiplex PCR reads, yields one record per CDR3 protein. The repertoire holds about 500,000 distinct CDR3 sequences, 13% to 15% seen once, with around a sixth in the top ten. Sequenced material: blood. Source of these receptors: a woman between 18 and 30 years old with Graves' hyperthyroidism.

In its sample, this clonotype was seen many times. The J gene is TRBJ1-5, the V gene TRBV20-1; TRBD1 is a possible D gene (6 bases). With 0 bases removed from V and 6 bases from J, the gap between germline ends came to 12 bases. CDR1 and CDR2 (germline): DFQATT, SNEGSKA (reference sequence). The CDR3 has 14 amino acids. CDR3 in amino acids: CSARDGQGLQPQHF. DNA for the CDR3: TGCAGTGCTAGAGATGGGCAGGGGCTTCAGCCCCAGCATTTT.

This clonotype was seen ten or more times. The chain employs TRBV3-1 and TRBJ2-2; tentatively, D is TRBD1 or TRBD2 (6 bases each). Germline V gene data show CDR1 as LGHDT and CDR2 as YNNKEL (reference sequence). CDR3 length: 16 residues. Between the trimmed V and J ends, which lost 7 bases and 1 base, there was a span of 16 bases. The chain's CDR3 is CASTPGAGRNTGELFF. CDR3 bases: TGTGCCAGCACCCCAGGGGCGGGAAGGAACACCGGGGAGCTGTTTTTT.

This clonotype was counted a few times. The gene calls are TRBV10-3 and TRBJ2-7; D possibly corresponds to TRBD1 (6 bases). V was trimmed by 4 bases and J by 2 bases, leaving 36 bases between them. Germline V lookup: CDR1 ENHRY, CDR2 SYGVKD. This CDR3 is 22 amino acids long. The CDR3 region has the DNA TGTGCCATCAGTGGGACCTCAGTCGCCTCGGACAGACCAGAGAAAAATCCCTACGAGCAGTACGTC. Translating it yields CAISGTSVASDRPEKNPYEQYV.

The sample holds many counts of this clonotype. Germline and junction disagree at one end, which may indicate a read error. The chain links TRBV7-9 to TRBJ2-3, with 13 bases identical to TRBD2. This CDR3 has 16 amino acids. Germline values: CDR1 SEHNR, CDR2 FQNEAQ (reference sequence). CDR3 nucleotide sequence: TGTGCCAGCAGCACCGGGACTAGCGGGAATACAGATGCGCAGTATTTT. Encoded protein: CASSTGTSGNTDAQYF. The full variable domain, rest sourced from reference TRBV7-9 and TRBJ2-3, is DTGVSQNPRHKITKRGQNVTFRCDPISEHNRLYWYRQTLGQGPEFLTYFQNEAQLEKSRLLSDRFSAERPKGSFSTLEIQRTEQGDSAMYLCASSTGTSGNTDAQYFGPGTRLTVL.

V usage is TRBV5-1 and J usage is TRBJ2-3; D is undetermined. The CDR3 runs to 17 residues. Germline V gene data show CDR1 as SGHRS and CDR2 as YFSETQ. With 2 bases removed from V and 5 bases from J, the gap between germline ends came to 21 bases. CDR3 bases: TGCGCCAGCAGCTTCTCAAGCCGCCCTGGCCGAGGAGATACGCAGTATTTT. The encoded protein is CASSFSSRPGRGDTQYF. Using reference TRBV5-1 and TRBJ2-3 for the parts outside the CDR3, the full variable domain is KAGVTQTPRYLIKTRGQQVTLSCSPISGHRSVSWYQQTPGQGLQFLFEYFSETQRNKGNFPGRFSGRQFSNSRSEMNVSTLELGDSALYLCASSFSSRPGRGDTQYFGPGTRLTVL.

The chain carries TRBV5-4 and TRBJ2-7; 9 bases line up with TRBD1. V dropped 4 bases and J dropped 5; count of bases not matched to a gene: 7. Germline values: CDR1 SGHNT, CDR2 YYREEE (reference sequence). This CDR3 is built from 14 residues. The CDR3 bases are TGTGCCAGCAGCCAGAAGACAGGGGGGAACGAGCAGTACTTC. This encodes CASSQKTGGNEQYF.

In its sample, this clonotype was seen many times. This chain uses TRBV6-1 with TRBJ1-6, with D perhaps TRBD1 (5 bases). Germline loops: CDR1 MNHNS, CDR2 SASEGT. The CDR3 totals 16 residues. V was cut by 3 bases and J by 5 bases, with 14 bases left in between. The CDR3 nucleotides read TGTGCCAGCAGTGAGTTAGGGGCGCTGGATAATTCACCCCTCCACTTT. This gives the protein CASSELGALDNSPLHF.